This TCR beta chain was found in a study of blood T cell repertoires in COVID-19. Background on the study: The United States, Italy and Spain provided the acute and convalescent COVID-19 samples. PBMCs, B-cell-depleted T cells, or T cells were the source of the cDNA or gDNA that made up the material.

CDR3 length equals 15 residues. Germline CDR1 LNHNV, CDR2 YYDKDF (reference sequence). The V end was cut by 1 base, the J end by 4 bases, with 13 bases between. Per the study methods: Cell counts per sample came from amplifying reference gene primers. Clones were read by immunoSEQ multiplex PCR, and TCRdb kept only the in-frame ones, dropping some. V, J and clone size reflect that table, while D and trimming were determined from the DNA. The sample shows more than 9,500 clones, 75% to 85% of them seen only once. J is TRBJ1-1 and V is TRBV15; D remains unclear. The receptor was derived from a woman aged 55-69 years with acute or convalescent COVID-19. Sequenced input: peripheral blood. As DNA, the CDR3 is TGTGCCACCAGCAGAGCTAGGCGAATCATCACTGAAGCTTTCTTT. It yields the protein CATSRARRIITEAFF. The full variable domain, with the rest looked up from reference TRBV15 and TRBJ1-1, is DAMVIQNPRYQVTQFGKPVTLSCSQTLNHNVMYWYQQKSSQAPKLLFHYYDKDFNNEADTPDNFQSRRPNTSFCFLDIRSPGLGDTAMYLCATSRARRIITEAFFGQGTRLTVV.